This is a list of T cell receptor beta chains from one sample in a study of blood T cell repertoires in COVID-19. Repertoires were generated with immunoSEQ multiplex PCR, while TCRdb's copy carries only in-frame clones and drops some. This sample has about 66,000 clones, with approximately 80% found just once. Sequenced material: peripheral blood. All receptors derive from a man between 60 and 70 years old with acute or convalescent COVID-19. Each CDR3 is given with its conserved first and last residue. Fields, in order: V gene, clone size, CDR3 protein. Clone size is given for some rows only: seen once, a few or many times, or a class if the clone is expanded.

TRBV2 few CASRTSGNRSYNSPLHF
TRBV3-1/TRBV3-2 - CASSQNLQGAGNTIYF
TRBV29-1 - CSGGQYNTEAFF
TRBV18 few CASSPGLAVSYEQYF
TRBV11-3 few CASSLRGIEQFF
TRBV21-1 - CASSKGSGQRSPQETQYF
TRBV14 - CASSQDYRNSPLHF
TRBV10-3 - CAISESQWTEAFF
TRBV12-5 once CASGWGTGSVDTQYF
TRBV5-1 - CASMSLAGYTDTQYF
TRBV25-1 few CASSERPGQGFYGYTF
TRBV5-6 few CASSLVVDRRIKTFEAFF
TRBV5-4 - CASSLEAGYEQYF
TRBV5-1 - CASSLLGQGRGYTF
TRBV11-1 - CASSLDRNTEAFF
TRBV6-5 - CASSFRGSDQPQHF
TRBV5-1 - CASSPGLDSGNTIYF
TRBV12-3/TRBV12-4 - CAISRGVNTEAFF
TRBV5-5 - CASSLETFTDTQYF
TRBV6-5 few CASSYVQGPTNYGYTF
TRBV7-2 - CASSLAGTGEETQYF
TRBV7-9 - CASNPGRGGKQFF
TRBV2 once CASRKLAGGPNEQFF
TRBV30 few CAWKKQGWNTGELFF
TRBV5-6 - CASSLRFPGETQYF
TRBV5-6 - CASSLRGFGYTF
TRBV2 - CASSLRQAPGNTIYF
TRBV5-8 once CASSGVAGASIGELFF
TRBV5-5 - CASSLGLRDRGLGRMQTQYF
TRBV2 few CASSNDRGSEAFF
TRBV29-1 - CSVGLRAEKMNTEAFF
TRBV6-5 once CASSYEGDYGYTF
TRBV7-2 - CASSWGGGGYTF
TRBV7-9 - CASSLMRGGRGEQFF
TRBV9 - CASSTRDRYNEQFF
TRBV5-4 - CASSHDRAGEKLFF
TRBV6-6 - CASSHVNTLGGSSGNTIYF
TRBV6-1 - CASSEAAGGVQSF
TRBV19 few CASSVDRTSGNTIYF
TRBV3-1/TRBV3-2 - CASSQWTGLGYTF
TRBV3-1/TRBV3-2 once CASSQSGREGELFF